The 3 T cell receptor beta chains below come from one sample, sequenced in a study of T cell changes during pregnancy in multiple sclerosis. Clones were read by immunoSEQ multiplex PCR, and TCRdb kept only the in-frame ones, dropping some. The data hold around 92,000 clones, with 85% to 95% observed a single time. The specimen comprised peripheral blood, sampled in the first trimester of pregnancy. Every receptor here comes from a female donor with multiple sclerosis, enrolled in a pregnancy study.

The chain uses TRBV12-5 and TRBJ2-7, with a tentative D call TRBD2 (5 bases). The CDR3 runs to 15 residues. Germline CDR1 is LGHNT and CDR2 is FRNRAP. V dropped 6 bases and J dropped 3 bases, with 18 bases sitting between them. The CDR3 region is CASGRGTDNRYEQYF. As DNA, the CDR3 is TGTGCTAGTGGCCGGGGAACAGACAACCGCTACGAGCAGTACTTC.

V and J are TRBV11-3 and TRBJ2-7; weak D call: TRBD2 (7 bases). The V gene lost 8 bases and the J gene lost 6 bases, with 17 bases spanning the gap. Germline V lookup: CDR1 SGHNT, CDR2 YENEEA. The CDR3 contains 13 residues. CDR3 sequence (DNA): TGTGCCAGCGCTAAGGGGGGAGGGACCGAGCAGTACTTC. It is translated as CASAKGGGTEQYF. The variable domain in full, with the rest retrieved from reference TRBV11-3 and TRBJ2-7, is EAGVVQSPRYKIIEKKQPVAFWCNPISGHNTLYWYLQNLGQGPELLIRYENEEAVDDSQLPKDRFSAERLKGVDSTLKIQPAELGDSAVYLCASAKGGGTEQYFGPGTRLTVT.

This rearrangement joins TRBV27 to TRBJ1-2; 8 bases agree with TRBD1. The germline CDR1 and CDR2 sequences are MNHEY and SMNVEV (reference sequence). The trim removed 6 bases at V and 6 bases at J, leaving 9 bases unmatched. This CDR3 spans 14 amino acids. CDR3 nucleotide sequence: TGTGCCAGCAGCTCAGACAGGGGAGAGAATGGCTACACCTTC. This sequence encodes CASSSDRGENGYTF.